The clone carrying this T cell receptor (beta chain) came up a few times. This CDR3 comprises 14 residues. The V gene lost 4 bases and the J gene lost 1 base, with 10 bases spanning the gap. Germline V gene lookup returns CDR1 MNHEY and CDR2 SVGAGI. This entry is derived from a study of T cells in Graves' hyperthyroidism and ophthalmopathy. Using RNA transcripts as the source, TCR beta CDR3 regions were amplified. RT-PCR in the first round (using the HTBI primer set) targeted the TCR CDR3. MiXCR, run by TCRdb on the multiplex PCR reads, gives a single entry per CDR3 protein. The sample includes hundreds of thousands of distinct CDR3 sequences, around 15% seen only once; the top ten take less than 15%.

The chain uses TRBV6-5 and TRBJ1-2; D gene ambiguous. The TCR was taken from a young man with Graves' ophthalmopathy. Sequencing was done on a sample of blood. The CDR3 protein is CASSSGGRNYGYTF. Written as DNA, the CDR3 is TGTGCCAGCAGTTCAGGAGGACGTAACTATGGCTACACCTTC.